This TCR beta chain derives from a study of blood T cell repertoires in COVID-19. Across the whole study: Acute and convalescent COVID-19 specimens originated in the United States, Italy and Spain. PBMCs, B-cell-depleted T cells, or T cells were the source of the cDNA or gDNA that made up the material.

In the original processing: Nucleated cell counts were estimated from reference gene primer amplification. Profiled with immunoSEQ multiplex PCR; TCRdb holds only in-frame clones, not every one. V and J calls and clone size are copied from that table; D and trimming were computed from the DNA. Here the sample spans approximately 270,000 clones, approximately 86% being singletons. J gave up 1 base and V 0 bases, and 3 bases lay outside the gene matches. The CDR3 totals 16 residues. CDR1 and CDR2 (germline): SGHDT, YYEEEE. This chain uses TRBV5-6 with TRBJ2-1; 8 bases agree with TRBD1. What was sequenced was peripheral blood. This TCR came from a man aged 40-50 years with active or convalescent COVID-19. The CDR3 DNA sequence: TGTGCCAGCAGCTTGGATACAGGGGGATCCTACAATGAGCAGTTCTTC. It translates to CASSLDTGGSYNEQFF.